Shown below are 2 T cell receptor beta chains from a single sample sequenced in a study of cytomegalovirus exposure and HLA in healthy donors. PCR amplification relied on 60 Vbeta primers (plus 13 Jbeta primers). Repertoires were generated with immunoSEQ multiplex PCR, while TCRdb's copy carries only in-frame clones and drops some. The table includes some 130,000 clones, 75% to 90% detected once. What was sequenced was PBMCs. Source of these receptors: a man aged 25-45 years in good health and CMV-seronegative.

At least ten counts were recorded for this clone. V gene TRBV7-9 combines with J gene TRBJ2-5, with a possible D match to TRBD2 (5 bases). This CDR3 comprises 16 residues. Germline lookup yields CDR1 SEHNR and CDR2 FQNEAQ (reference sequence). Trimming took 0 bases from V and 5 from J, leaving 16 bases between them. CDR3 sequence reads: CASSLAAAGRWETQYF. The CDR3 region has the DNA TGTGCCAGCAGCTTAGCTGCGGCGGGTCGGTGGGAGACCCAGTACTTC.

This clone appeared a few times. V usage is TRBV15 and J usage is TRBJ2-6; perhaps TRBD2 as D (5 bases). The length of the CDR3 is 18 residues. In germline, CDR1 is LNHNV, CDR2 YYDKDF (reference sequence). V was trimmed by 6 bases and J by 0 bases, leaving 18 bases between them. In DNA form, the CDR3 reads TGTGCCACCAGAGAGATGAGGGTGATTGACTCTGGGGCCAACGTCCTGACTTTC. Its protein is CATREMRVIDSGANVLTF.